This T cell receptor beta chain is drawn from a study of CD8 T cells in ankylosing spondylitis listed by TCRdb under 2017. Concerning the study at large: The study set out to find disease-linked TCR variants by profiling T cell receptor beta repertoires in ankylosing spondylitis patients and healthy donors. Samples of peripheral blood were taken, and for ankylosing spondylitis patients, synovial fluid was collected as well. The full study cohort comprised around 25 ankylosing spondylitis patients and some 110 healthy donors. Results the study describes overall, beyond this receptor: Significant enrichment of the disease-linked clones was reported in matched synovial fluid samples from ankylosing spondylitis patients. Some motif variants were previously reported in synovial fluid and blood of reactive arthritis patients, suggesting common disease-initiation mechanisms. The disease-linked clones showed a CD8+ phenotype and occurred at relatively low frequencies in peripheral blood. Blood from ankylosing spondylitis patients appeared to be characterized by a TCR beta motif made up of several highly homologous amino acid variants.

CDR1 and CDR2 are drawn from the germline V gene: SQVTM, ANQGSEA. The CDR3 measures 12 amino acids from cysteine to phenylalanine. Only CDR3 DNA remains: 36 bases, in frame from the first base. V and J lose 7 bases and 5 bases, and a span of 12 bases separates them. TCRdb lists the instrument as Illumina HiSeq 2500. TCR beta libraries were prepared by quantitative 5'-RACE with molecular barcodes. The published analysis was carried out like this. A new computational method, built on a probabilistic model of VDJ rearrangement, was used to identify disease-linked TCR variants. Using fastp at Q25 and MiXCR, TCRdb reprocessed the public reads and kept productive beta chains. For every CDR3 protein sequence, its rows merge into one entry that carries the most common genes and DNA. TCRdb, not the original authors, processed these V and J calls. This sample gives a few hundred thousand distinct CDR3 sequences in total; approximately 20% of them show up just once. The ten largest clonotypes hold under 45% of the sample.

In regard to this clonotype: The antigen it recognizes is unknown. Base qualities are not recorded, but no much larger clone differs from it by a single base.

The V and J segments used are TRBV29-1 and TRBJ2-1, with a tentative D gene TRBD1 over 5 matching bases. The clonotype was recovered from a male donor with ankylosing spondylitis. Sequenced sample: blood, either unsorted or a sorted T cell fraction (not recorded which). CDR3 region: CSGRGRHNEQFF. The DNA reads as follows: TGCAGCGGTAGGGGCCGACACAATGAGCAGTTCTTC.